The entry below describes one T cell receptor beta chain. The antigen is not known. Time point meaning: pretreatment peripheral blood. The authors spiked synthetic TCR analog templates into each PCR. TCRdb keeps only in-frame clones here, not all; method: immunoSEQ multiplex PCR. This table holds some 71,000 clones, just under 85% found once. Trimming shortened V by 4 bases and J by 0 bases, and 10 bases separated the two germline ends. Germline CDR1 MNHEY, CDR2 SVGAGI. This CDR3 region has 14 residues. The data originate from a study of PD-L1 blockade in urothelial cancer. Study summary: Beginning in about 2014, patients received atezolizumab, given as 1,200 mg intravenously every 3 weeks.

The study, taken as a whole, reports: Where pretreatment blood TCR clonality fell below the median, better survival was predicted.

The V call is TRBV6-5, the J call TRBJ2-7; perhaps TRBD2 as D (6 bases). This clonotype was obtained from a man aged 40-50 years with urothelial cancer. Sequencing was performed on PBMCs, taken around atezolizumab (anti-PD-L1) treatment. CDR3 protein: CASSLTRSSYEQYF. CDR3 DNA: TGTGCCAGCAGTTTGACTAGGAGCTCCTACGAGCAGTACTTC.